The 21 T cell receptor beta chains reported below all come from one sample, sequenced in a study of T cells in Graves' hyperthyroidism and ophthalmopathy. The TCR beta CDR3 regions underwent amplification using RNA transcripts as the source. First-round RT-PCR of the TCR CDR3 relied on the HTBI primer set. One entry per CDR3 protein results from TCRdb running MiXCR on the multiplex PCR reads. The data contain 620,000 or so distinct CDR3 sequences, approximately 15% of them singletons. Sequencing was performed on blood. The receptors here all came from a woman aged 50 to 65 with Graves' ophthalmopathy.

This clonotype was detected a few times. The chain uses TRBV9 and TRBJ2-1, with D maybe TRBD1 (5 bases). The CDR3 sequence is 17 residues long. Between the trimmed V and J ends, which lost 0 bases and 9 bases, there was a span of 22 bases. CDR1 SGDLS and CDR2 YYNGEE come from the germline V gene. The CDR3 bases are TGTGCCAGCAGCGTAGTTCCGGGCCTGGGGCTACCTGGTGAGCAGTTCTTC. It specifies CASSVVPGLGLPGEQFF.

The gene calls are TRBV20-1 and TRBJ1-5, with D possibly TRBD1 on 6 matching bases. V was trimmed by 1 base and J by 8 bases, leaving 15 bases between them. CDR1 is DFQATT and CDR2 is SNEGSKA in the germline V gene (reference sequence). The CDR3 is 14 residues long. CDR3 residues: CSARAGGPVKPQHF. The CDR3 nucleotides read TGCAGTGCTAGAGCGGGGGGGCCGGTAAAGCCCCAGCATTTT.

V is TRBV9 and J is TRBJ2-2, with 8 bases that match TRBD2. This CDR3 has 16 residues. Germline V gene data show CDR1 as SGDLS and CDR2 as YYNGEE. V gave up 7 bases and J gave up 5 bases; unmatched junction bases: 13. CDR3 protein: CASGSQGGRRTGELFF. The CDR3 bases are TGTGCCAGCGGGTCCCAGGGCGGGAGGAGGACCGGGGAGCTGTTTTTT.

This clonotype was recorded at least ten times. The genes are TRBV27 and TRBJ2-7; no reliable D call. V was cut by 5 bases and J by 4 bases, with 15 bases left in between. The CDR3 runs 14 residues. The germline gives CDR1 MNHEY, CDR2 SMNVEV (reference sequence). The DNA of the CDR3 is TGTGCCAGCAGTCCTCGGGCAGGATGGTACGAGCAGTACTTC. Protein sequence: CASSPRAGWYEQYF.

The V gene is TRBV30, the J gene TRBJ2-5, with TRBD2 matching 7 bases. Germline CDR1 is GTSNPN and CDR2 is SVGIG (reference sequence). Trimming at V came to 2 bases and at J to 2 bases, leaving 14 bases not matched to a gene. The CDR3 extends over 17 amino acids. CDR3 nucleotide sequence: TGTGCCTGGAGTCCCACCGGGCTAGCGGAAGAGCAAGAGACCCAGTACTTC. Residues: CAWSPTGLAEEQETQYF.

Ten or more counts support this clonotype. The chain recombines TRBV6-1 with TRBJ2-7, with a possible D match to TRBD2 (5 bases). The ends were cut back, 2 bases at V and 1 base at J, with 6 bases in the middle. Germline assignment: CDR1 MNHNS and CDR2 SASEGT. The CDR3 has 13 residues. For the CDR3, the DNA is TGTGCCAGCAGTGAAAGGACTTCCTACGAGCAGTACTTC. This translates into CASSERTSYEQYF.

This clonotype was seen at least ten times. This chain uses TRBV30 with TRBJ2-1; TRBD2 agrees at 13 bases. The ends lost 4 bases at V and 15 bases at J; junction bases unmatched: 18. CDR3 length: 16 residues. Germline assignment: CDR1 GTSNPN and CDR2 SVGIG (reference sequence). The CDR3 loop reads CAWTQSGTSGGESRFF. The CDR3 region has the DNA TGTGCCTGGACCCAATCAGGAACTAGCGGGGGGGAAAGCAGGTTCTTC.

In this sample, this clonotype turned up a few times. This rearrangement joins TRBV19 to TRBJ2-5; D tentatively fits TRBD1 or TRBD2 (7 bases each). The CDR3 totals 17 residues. CDR1 is LNHDA and CDR2 is SQIVND in the germline V gene (reference sequence). V lost 7 bases to trimming and J lost 1 base, with 22 bases between them. CDR3 bases: TGTGCCAGTAACCCCAGGGGAGGGGGCCTTCCCCAAGAGACCCAGTACTTC. Translation: CASNPRGGGLPQETQYF.

The chain links TRBV28 to TRBJ2-3, with 10 bases aligning to TRBD2. The CDR3 is 15 residues long. The germline CDR1 and CDR2 sequences are MDHEN and SYDVKM. Trimming cost V 8 bases and J 4 bases; bases outside gene matches: 9. CDR3 sequence (DNA): TGTGCCAGCCTAGTAGCGGGAGGTGACGCAGATACGCAGTATTTT. Its translation is CASLVAGGDADTQYF.

This clonotype was counted many times. The chain links TRBV30 to TRBJ1-1; no clear D gene. The ends were cut back, 1 base at V and 5 bases at J, with 11 bases in the middle. The CDR3 covers 13 residues. Germline V gene data show CDR1 as GTSNPN and CDR2 as SVGIG (reference sequence). Written as DNA, the CDR3 is TGTGCCTGGAGTGGCCAAGAAGGGACTGAAGCTTTCTTT. This encodes CAWSGQEGTEAFF.

This clonotype was recorded many times. The chain carries TRBV20-1 and TRBJ2-1; TRBD2 agrees at 8 bases. CDR3 length equals 14 residues. Germline V gives CDR1 DFQATT, CDR2 SNEGSKA (reference sequence). J gave up 2 bases and V 4 bases, and 4 bases lay outside the gene matches. The CDR3 region is CSATELAAYNEQFF. The CDR3 nucleotides are TGCAGTGCTACGGAACTAGCGGCCTACAATGAGCAGTTCTTC.

This clonotype has at least ten counts. CDR3 sequence (DNA): TGTGCCAGCAGCTCGACAGGGCTGAACACTGAAGCTTTCTTT. Its protein is CASSSTGLNTEAFF. The chain couples TRBV27 to TRBJ1-1, with 7 bases that match TRBD1. This CDR3 contains 14 residues. With 6 bases clipped from V and 0 bases from J, the junction kept 4 bases outside the gene matches. Germline lookup yields CDR1 MNHEY and CDR2 SMNVEV (reference sequence).

This clonotype showed up just a few times. The chain joins TRBV6-1 to TRBJ2-4, with 9 bases fitting TRBD2. The V segment lost 7 bases and the J segment 4 bases; nucleotides outside the gene matches: 2. CDR3 length equals 13 residues. Germline V gene sequence: CDR1 MNHNS, CDR2 SASEGT. The CDR3: CASTAGGKNIQYF. The CDR3 DNA reads as TGTGCCAGCACAGCGGGGGGAAAAAACATTCAGTACTTC.

There are many counts of this clonotype. V usage is TRBV7-8 and J usage is TRBJ2-1; D perhaps matches TRBD1 (6 bases). Trimming stripped 3 bases from V and 4 bases from J, with 13 bases between. The V gene's germline CDR1 is SGHVS and CDR2 FQNEAQ. The CDR3 runs to 15 residues. This CDR3 reads CASSFTGQLYNEQFF. The CDR3 DNA reads as TGTGCCAGCAGCTTTACAGGACAGCTATACAATGAGCAGTTCTTC.

The V gene is TRBV6-2 or TRBV6-3, the J gene TRBJ1-3; D is unclear. Germline lookup yields CDR1 MNHEY and CDR2 SVGEGT. The CDR3 consists of 13 residues. Deletions cut 2 bases from V and 4 bases from J, with 6 bases between. CDR3: CASSYGIGNTIYF. CDR3 bases: TGTGCCAGCAGTTACGGGATCGGAAACACCATATATTTT.

This clonotype was picked up a small number of times. The chain links TRBV9 to TRBJ2-5, with no clear D. CDR3 length equals 16 residues. From germline, CDR1 is SGDLS and CDR2 YYNGEE. V was trimmed by 1 base and J by 5 bases, leaving 18 bases between them. CDR3 in amino acids: CASSVTPGLVPETQYF. The CDR3 nucleotides are TGTGCCAGCAGCGTAACGCCCGGCCTCGTTCCCGAGACCCAGTACTTC.

V and J are TRBV19 and TRBJ2-3; no clear D. Trimming left V 3 bases short and J 2 bases short, with 9 bases between. CDR1 LNHDA and CDR2 SQIVND come from the germline V gene (reference sequence). This CDR3 has 14 residues. This chain's CDR3 is CASSMVSVTDTQYF. In DNA form, the CDR3 reads TGTGCCAGTAGTATGGTGTCGGTCACAGATACGCAGTATTTT.

The chain links TRBV5-1 to TRBJ2-1; the D gene is possibly TRBD2 (5 bases). The CDR3 has 16 amino acids. The germline V gene encodes CDR1 SGHRS and CDR2 YFSETQ. The V gene lost 4 bases and the J gene lost 4 bases, with 18 bases spanning the gap. The CDR3 loop reads CASSELSVWDYNEQFF. CDR3 sequence (DNA): TGCGCCAGCAGCGAACTTAGCGTGTGGGATTACAATGAGCAGTTCTTC.

This clonotype was observed many times. The chain uses TRBV11-3 and TRBJ2-7; D unclear. The germline V gene encodes CDR1 SGHNT and CDR2 YENEEA. V was pared by 0 bases and J by 1 base, with 7 bases between. The CDR3 consists of 14 residues. The CDR3 region is CASSLDYSSYEQYF. The CDR3 DNA reads TGTGCCAGCAGCTTAGATTATAGTTCCTACGAGCAGTACTTC.

The table lists this clonotype with many counts. The chain is built from TRBV24-1 and TRBJ2-3; D call uncertain. V was cut by 5 bases and J by 2 bases, with 13 bases left in between. This CDR3 spans 15 amino acids. Germline-derived CDR1 and CDR2 are KGHDR and SFDVKD. This CDR3 reads CATSGRQITTDTQYF. CDR3 nucleotide sequence: TGTGCCACCAGTGGGAGACAAATTACCACAGATACGCAGTATTTT.

This clonotype was seen many times. The V and J genes are TRBV20-1 and TRBJ2-3; D is uncertain. The CDR3 length is 12 residues. The germline CDR1 and CDR2 sequences are DFQATT and SNEGSKA (reference sequence). V was trimmed by 5 bases and J by 4 bases, leaving 10 bases between them. The CDR3 nucleotides read TGCAGTGCTGATGACGGACCAGATACGCAGTATTTT. Encoded protein: CSADDGPDTQYF.